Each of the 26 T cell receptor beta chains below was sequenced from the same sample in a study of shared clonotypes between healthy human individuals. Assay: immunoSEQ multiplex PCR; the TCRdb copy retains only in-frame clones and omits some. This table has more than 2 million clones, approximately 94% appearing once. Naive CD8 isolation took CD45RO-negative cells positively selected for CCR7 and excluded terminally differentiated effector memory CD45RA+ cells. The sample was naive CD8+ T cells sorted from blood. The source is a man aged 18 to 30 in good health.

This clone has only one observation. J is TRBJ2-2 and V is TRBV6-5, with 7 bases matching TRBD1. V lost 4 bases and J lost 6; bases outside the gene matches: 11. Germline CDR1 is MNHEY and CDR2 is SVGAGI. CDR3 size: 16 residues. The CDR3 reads CASSSPGQRFPGELFF. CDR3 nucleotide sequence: TGTGCCAGCAGTTCACCGGGACAGAGATTCCCCGGGGAGCTGTTTTTT.

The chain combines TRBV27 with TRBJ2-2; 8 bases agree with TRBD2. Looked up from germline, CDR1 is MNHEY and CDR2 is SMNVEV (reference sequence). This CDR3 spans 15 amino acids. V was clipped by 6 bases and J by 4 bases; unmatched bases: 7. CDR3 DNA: TGTGCCAGCAGGCCAGCGGGGGCGGGCACCGGGGAGCTGTTTTTT. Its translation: CASRPAGAGTGELFF.

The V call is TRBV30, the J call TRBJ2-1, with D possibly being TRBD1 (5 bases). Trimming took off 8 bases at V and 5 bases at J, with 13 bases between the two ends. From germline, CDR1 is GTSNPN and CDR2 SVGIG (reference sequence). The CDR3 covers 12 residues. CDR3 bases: TGTGCCGGAGACAGTCTACACAATGAGCAGTTCTTC. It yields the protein CAGDSLHNEQFF.

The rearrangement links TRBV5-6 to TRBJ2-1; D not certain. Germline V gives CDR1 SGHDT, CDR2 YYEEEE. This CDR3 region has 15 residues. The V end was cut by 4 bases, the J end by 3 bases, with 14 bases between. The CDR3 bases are TGTGCCAGCAGCCCAACGGCCCAGATCTACAATGAGCAGTTCTTC. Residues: CASSPTAQIYNEQFF.

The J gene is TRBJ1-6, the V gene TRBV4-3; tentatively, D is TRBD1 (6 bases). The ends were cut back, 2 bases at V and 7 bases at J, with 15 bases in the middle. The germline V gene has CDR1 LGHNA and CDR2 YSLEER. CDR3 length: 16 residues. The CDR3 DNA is TGCGCCAGCAGCCAAAGCCTACAGGGAAACAATTCACCCCTCCACTTT. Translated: CASSQSLQGNNSPLHF.

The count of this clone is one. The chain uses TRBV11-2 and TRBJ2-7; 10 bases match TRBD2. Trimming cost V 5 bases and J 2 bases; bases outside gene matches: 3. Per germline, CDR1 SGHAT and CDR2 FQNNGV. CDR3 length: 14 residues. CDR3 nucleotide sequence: TGTGCCAGCAGCCCCGGGACTAGCGCCTACGAGCAGTACTTC. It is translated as CASSPGTSAYEQYF.

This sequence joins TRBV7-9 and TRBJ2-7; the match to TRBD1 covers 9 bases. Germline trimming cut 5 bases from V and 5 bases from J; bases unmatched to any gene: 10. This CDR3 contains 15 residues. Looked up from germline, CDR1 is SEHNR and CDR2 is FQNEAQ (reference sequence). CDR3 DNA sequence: TGTGCCAGCAGCCTGTCGACAGGGGGTATAGACGAGCAGTACTTC. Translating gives CASSLSTGGIDEQYF.

The CDR3 bases are TGTGCCAGCAGCCAAGGACAGGGATCCACAGATACGCAGTATTTT. This translates into CASSQGQGSTDTQYF. The chain links TRBV13 to TRBJ2-3, with 8 bases lining up with TRBD1. The germline V gene encodes CDR1 PRHDT and CDR2 FYEKMQ (reference sequence). Trimming at V came to 5 bases and at J to 2 bases, leaving 6 bases not matched to a gene. The CDR3 extends over 15 amino acids. Based on the CDR3 plus reference TRBV13 and TRBJ2-3, the full variable domain is AAGVIQSPRHLIKEKRETATLKCYPIPRHDTVYWYQQGPGQDPQFLISFYEKMQSDKGSIPDRFSAQQFSDYHSELNMSSLELGDSALYFCASSQGQGSTDTQYFGPGTRLTVL.

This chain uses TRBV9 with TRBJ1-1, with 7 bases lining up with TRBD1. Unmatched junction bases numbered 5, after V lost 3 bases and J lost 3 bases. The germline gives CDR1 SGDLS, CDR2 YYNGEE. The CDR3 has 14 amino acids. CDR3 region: CASSGQGGDTEAFF. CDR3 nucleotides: TGTGCCAGCAGCGGCCAAGGGGGCGACACTGAAGCTTTCTTT. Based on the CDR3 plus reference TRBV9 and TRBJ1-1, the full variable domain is DSGVTQTPKHLITATGQRVTLRCSPRSGDLSVYWYQQSLDQGLQFLIQYYNGEERAKGNILERFSAQQFPDLHSELNLSSLELGDSALYFCASSGQGGDTEAFFGQGTRLTVV.

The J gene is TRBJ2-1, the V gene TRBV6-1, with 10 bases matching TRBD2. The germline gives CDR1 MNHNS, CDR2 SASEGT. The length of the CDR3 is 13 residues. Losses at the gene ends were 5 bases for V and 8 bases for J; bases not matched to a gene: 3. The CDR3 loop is CASSSGGAYEQFF. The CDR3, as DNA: TGTGCCAGCAGTAGCGGGGGGGCCTATGAGCAGTTCTTC.

The CDR3 nucleotides are TGTGCCAGCAGTGTTGGACGCCCGAACACTGAAGCTTTCTTT. It translates to CASSVGRPNTEAFF. This chain links TRBV7-8 with TRBJ1-1; D unresolved. Germline assignment: CDR1 SGHVS and CDR2 FQNEAQ. This CDR3 spans 14 amino acids. With 6 bases removed from V and 1 base from J, the gap between germline ends came to 12 bases.

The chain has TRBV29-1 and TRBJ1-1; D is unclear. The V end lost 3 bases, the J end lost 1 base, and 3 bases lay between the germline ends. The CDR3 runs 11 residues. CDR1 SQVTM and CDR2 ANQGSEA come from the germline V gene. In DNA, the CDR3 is TGCAGCGTTGAGAAGAACACTGAAGCTTTCTTT. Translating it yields CSVEKNTEAFF.

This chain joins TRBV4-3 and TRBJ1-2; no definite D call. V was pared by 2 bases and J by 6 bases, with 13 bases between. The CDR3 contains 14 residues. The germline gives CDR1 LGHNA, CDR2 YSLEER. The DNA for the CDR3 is TGCGCCAGCAGCCAATCGCCAGGCTTGGATGGCTACACCTTC. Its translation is CASSQSPGLDGYTF.

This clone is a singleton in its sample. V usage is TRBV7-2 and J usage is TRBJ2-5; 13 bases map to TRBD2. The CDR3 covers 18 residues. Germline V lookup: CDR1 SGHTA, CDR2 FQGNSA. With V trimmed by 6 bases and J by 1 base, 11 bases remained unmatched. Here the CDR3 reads CASSYRTSGSRFQETQYF. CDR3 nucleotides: TGTGCCAGCAGTTATCGGACTAGCGGGAGTCGGTTCCAAGAGACCCAGTACTTC.

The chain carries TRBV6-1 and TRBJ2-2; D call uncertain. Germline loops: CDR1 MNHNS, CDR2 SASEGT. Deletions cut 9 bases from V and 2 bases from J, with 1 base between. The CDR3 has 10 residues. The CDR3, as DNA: TGTGCCAGTAACACCGGGGAGCTGTTTTTT. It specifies CASNTGELFF.

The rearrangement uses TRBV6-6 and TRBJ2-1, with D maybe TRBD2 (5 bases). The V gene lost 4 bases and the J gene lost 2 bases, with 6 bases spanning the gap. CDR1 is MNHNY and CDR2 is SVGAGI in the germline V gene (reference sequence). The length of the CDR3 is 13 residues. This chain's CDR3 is CASSSSPYNEQFF. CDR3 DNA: TGTGCCAGCAGTTCTAGCCCCTACAATGAGCAGTTCTTC.

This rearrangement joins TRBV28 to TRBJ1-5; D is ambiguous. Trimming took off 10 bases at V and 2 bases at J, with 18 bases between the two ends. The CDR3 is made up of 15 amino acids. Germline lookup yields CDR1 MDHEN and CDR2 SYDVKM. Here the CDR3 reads CATMRELSGNQPQHF. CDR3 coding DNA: TGTGCCACCATGCGGGAATTAAGTGGCAATCAGCCCCAGCATTTT.

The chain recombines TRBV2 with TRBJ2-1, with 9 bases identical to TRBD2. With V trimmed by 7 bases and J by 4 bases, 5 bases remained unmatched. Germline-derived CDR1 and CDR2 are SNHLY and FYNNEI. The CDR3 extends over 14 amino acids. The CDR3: CASKGLAGYNEQFF. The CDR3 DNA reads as TGTGCCAGCAAGGGACTAGCTGGGTACAATGAGCAGTTCTTC.

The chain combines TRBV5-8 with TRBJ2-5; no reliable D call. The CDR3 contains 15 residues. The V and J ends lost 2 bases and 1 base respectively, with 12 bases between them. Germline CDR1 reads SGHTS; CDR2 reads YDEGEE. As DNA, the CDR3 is TGTGCCAGCAGCTTCGAATCACAGTTCCAAGAGACCCAGTACTTC. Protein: CASSFESQFQETQYF.

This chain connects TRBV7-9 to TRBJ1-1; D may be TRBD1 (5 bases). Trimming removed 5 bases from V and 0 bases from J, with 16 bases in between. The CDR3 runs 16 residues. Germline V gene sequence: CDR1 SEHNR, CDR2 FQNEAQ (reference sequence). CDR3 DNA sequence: TGTGCCAGCAGCCCGACGACAGTCACCATGAACACTGAAGCTTTCTTT. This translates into CASSPTTVTMNTEAFF.

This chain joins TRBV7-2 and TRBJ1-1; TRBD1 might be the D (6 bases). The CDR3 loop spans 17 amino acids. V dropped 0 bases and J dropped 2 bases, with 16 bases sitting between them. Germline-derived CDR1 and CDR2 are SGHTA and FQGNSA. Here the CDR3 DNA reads TGTGCCAGCAGCTTAGCCCCCTGGGGGCGACAAAACACTGAAGCTTTCTTT. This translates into CASSLAPWGRQNTEAFF.

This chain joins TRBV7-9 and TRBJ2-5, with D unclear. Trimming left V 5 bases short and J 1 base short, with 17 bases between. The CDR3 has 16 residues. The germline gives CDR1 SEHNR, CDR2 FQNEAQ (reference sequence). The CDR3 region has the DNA TGTGCCAGCAGCCCCTTTGCAGCTGAAAGCCAAGAGACCCAGTACTTC. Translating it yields CASSPFAAESQETQYF. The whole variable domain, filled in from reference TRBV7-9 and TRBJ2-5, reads DTGVSQNPRHKITKRGQNVTFRCDPISEHNRLYWYRQTLGQGPEFLTYFQNEAQLEKSRLLSDRFSAERPKGSFSTLEIQRTEQGDSAMYLCASSPFAAESQETQYFGPGTRLLVL.

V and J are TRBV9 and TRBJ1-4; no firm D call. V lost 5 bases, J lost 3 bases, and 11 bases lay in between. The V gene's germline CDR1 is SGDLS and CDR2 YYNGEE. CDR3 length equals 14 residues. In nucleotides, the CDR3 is TGTGCCAGCAGTGGGGAGTCGGCTAATGAAAAACTGTTTTTT. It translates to CASSGESANEKLFF. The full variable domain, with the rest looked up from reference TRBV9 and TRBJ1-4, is DSGVTQTPKHLITATGQRVTLRCSPRSGDLSVYWYQQSLDQGLQFLIQYYNGEERAKGNILERFSAQQFPDLHSELNLSSLELGDSALYFCASSGESANEKLFFGSGTQLSVL.

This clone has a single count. CDR3 region: CASSATWGPVETQYF. In DNA, the CDR3 is TGTGCCAGCAGTGCTACGTGGGGGCCGGTAGAGACCCAGTACTTC. The chain couples TRBV11-3 to TRBJ2-5, with a tentative D call TRBD1 (6 bases). This CDR3 is 15 amino acids long. Trimming cost V 6 bases and J 4 bases, with 18 bases left between them. The germline gives CDR1 SGHNT, CDR2 YENEEA.

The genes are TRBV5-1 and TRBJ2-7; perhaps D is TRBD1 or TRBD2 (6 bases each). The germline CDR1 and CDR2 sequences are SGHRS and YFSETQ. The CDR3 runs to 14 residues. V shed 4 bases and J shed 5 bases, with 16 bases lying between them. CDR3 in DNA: TGCGCCAGCAGCCCCGGGGGCCAGACGGACGAGCAGTACTTC. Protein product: CASSPGGQTDEQYF.

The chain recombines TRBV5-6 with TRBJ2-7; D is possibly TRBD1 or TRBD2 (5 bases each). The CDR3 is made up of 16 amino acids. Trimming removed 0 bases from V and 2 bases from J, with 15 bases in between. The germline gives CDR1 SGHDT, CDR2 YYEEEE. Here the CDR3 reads CASSLGGALLPYEQYF. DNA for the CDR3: TGTGCCAGCAGCTTGGGAGGGGCACTCCTTCCCTACGAGCAGTACTTC. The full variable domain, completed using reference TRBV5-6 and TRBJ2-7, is DAGVTQSPTHLIKTRGQQVTLRCSPKSGHDTVSWYQQALGQGPQFIFQYYEEEERQRGNFPDRFSGHQFPNYSSELNVNALLLGDSALYLCASSLGGALLPYEQYFGPGTRLTVT.